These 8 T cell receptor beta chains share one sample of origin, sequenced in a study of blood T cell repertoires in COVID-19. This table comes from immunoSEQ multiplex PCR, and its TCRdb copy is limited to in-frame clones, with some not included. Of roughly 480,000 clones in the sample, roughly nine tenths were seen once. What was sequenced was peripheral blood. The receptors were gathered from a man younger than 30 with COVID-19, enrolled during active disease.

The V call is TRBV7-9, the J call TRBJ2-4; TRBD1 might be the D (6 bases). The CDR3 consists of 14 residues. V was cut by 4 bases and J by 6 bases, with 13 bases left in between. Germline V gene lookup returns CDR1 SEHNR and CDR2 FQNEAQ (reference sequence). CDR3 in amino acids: CASSWTPQGNIQYF. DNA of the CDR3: TGTGCCAGCAGCTGGACCCCACAGGGAAACATTCAGTACTTC.

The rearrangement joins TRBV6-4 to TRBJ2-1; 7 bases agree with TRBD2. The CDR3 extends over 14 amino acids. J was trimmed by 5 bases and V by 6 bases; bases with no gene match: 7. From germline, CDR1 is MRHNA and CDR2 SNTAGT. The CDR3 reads CASSIAGEDNEQFF. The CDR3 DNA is TGTGCCAGCAGCATAGCGGGTGAGGACAATGAGCAGTTCTTC.

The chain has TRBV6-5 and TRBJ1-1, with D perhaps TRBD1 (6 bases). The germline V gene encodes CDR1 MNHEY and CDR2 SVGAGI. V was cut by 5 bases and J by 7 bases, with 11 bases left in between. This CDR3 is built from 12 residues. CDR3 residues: CASSKDSGEAFF. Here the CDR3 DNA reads TGTGCCAGCAGTAAGGACAGTGGTGAAGCTTTCTTT.

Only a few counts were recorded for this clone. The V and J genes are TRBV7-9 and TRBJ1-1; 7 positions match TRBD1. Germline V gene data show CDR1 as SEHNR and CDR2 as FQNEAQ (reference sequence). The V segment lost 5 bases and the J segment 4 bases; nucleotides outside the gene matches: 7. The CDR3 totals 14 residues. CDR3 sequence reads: CASSVRQGPTEAFF. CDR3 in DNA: TGTGCCAGCAGCGTTAGACAGGGTCCCACTGAAGCTTTCTTT.

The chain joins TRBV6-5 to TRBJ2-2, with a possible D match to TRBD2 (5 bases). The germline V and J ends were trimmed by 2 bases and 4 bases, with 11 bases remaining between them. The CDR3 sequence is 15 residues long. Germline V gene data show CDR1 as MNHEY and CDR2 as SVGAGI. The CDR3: CASSYVTGSTGELFF. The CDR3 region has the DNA TGTGCCAGCAGTTACGTTACGGGGAGCACCGGGGAGCTGTTTTTT.

CDR3 sequence (DNA): TGCAGTGCTAGTAAGGGACAGACAGGCTACGAGCAGTACTTC. Residues: CSASKGQTGYEQYF. The chain recombines TRBV20-1 with TRBJ2-7; 7 bases line up with TRBD1. The CDR3 totals 14 residues. With 3 bases clipped from V and 3 bases from J, the junction kept 8 bases outside the gene matches. In germline, CDR1 is DFQATT, CDR2 SNEGSKA (reference sequence).

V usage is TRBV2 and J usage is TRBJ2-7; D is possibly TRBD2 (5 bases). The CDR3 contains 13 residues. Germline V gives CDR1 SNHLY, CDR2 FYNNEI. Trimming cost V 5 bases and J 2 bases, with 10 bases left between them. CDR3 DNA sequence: TGTGCCAGCAGTCGCGACGGGGCCTACGAGCAGTACTTC. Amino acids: CASSRDGAYEQYF.

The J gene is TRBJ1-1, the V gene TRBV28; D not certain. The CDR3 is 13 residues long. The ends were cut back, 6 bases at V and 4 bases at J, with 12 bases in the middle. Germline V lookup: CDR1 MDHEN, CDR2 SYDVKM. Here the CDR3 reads CASSLGRVTEAFF. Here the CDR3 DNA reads TGTGCCAGCAGCCTGGGGAGAGTCACTGAAGCTTTCTTT.